This T cell receptor (beta chain) came from a study of blood T cell repertoires in COVID-19. Study background: Sources were T cells, B-cell-depleted T cells, or PBMCs; the material itself was cDNA or gDNA.

J was trimmed by 2 bases and V by 6 bases; bases with no gene match: 8. This CDR3 has 17 amino acids. Germline CDR1 is SGHRS and CDR2 is YFSETQ. Here immunoSEQ multiplex PCR was the method, and the copy in TCRdb shows in-frame clones only, minus some. This sample has roughly 260,000 clones, with about nine tenths found just once. This clone was counted only a few times. The sequence was obtained from a man in his 60s who had recovered from COVID-19. The gene calls are TRBV5-1 and TRBJ2-5; 15 positions match TRBD2. Specimen: peripheral blood. Here the CDR3 reads CASNPGLAGGYQETQYF. In DNA, the CDR3 is TGCGCCAGCAATCCGGGACTAGCGGGGGGCTATCAAGAGACCCAGTACTTC.